The TCR beta chain described here comes from a study of T cell repertoires in cytomegalovirus infection. Study in general: The public TCR beta signatures pointed to both CMV infection and matching HLA type. Study-level points and caveats: The response measured ex vivo was dominated by TCR beta clonotypes (HLA-C-restricted and CMV-specific). Carriers of CMV and the relevant HLA type were discriminated by public TCR beta frequency.

TCRdb re-derived calls from the reads in MiXCR, one entry per CDR3 protein. The sample records roughly 320,000 distinct CDR3 sequences, 8% to 10% being singletons. Only a few counts were recorded for this clonotype. Its target is unknown. This CDR3 region has 15 residues. J lost 6 bases, V lost 6 bases, and 10 bases had no gene match. This sequence originates from a human donor in good health (CMV status not recorded). Some clones in this sample may be carry-over from other donors' samples. This sequence joins TRBV12-3 or TRBV12-4 and TRBJ1-4, with TRBD1 identical over 7 bases. Material for sequencing was PBMCs. CDR3 coding DNA: TGTGCCAGCAGCAACACCGACAGGGTATATGAAAAACTGTTTTTT. This sequence encodes CASSNTDRVYEKLFF.